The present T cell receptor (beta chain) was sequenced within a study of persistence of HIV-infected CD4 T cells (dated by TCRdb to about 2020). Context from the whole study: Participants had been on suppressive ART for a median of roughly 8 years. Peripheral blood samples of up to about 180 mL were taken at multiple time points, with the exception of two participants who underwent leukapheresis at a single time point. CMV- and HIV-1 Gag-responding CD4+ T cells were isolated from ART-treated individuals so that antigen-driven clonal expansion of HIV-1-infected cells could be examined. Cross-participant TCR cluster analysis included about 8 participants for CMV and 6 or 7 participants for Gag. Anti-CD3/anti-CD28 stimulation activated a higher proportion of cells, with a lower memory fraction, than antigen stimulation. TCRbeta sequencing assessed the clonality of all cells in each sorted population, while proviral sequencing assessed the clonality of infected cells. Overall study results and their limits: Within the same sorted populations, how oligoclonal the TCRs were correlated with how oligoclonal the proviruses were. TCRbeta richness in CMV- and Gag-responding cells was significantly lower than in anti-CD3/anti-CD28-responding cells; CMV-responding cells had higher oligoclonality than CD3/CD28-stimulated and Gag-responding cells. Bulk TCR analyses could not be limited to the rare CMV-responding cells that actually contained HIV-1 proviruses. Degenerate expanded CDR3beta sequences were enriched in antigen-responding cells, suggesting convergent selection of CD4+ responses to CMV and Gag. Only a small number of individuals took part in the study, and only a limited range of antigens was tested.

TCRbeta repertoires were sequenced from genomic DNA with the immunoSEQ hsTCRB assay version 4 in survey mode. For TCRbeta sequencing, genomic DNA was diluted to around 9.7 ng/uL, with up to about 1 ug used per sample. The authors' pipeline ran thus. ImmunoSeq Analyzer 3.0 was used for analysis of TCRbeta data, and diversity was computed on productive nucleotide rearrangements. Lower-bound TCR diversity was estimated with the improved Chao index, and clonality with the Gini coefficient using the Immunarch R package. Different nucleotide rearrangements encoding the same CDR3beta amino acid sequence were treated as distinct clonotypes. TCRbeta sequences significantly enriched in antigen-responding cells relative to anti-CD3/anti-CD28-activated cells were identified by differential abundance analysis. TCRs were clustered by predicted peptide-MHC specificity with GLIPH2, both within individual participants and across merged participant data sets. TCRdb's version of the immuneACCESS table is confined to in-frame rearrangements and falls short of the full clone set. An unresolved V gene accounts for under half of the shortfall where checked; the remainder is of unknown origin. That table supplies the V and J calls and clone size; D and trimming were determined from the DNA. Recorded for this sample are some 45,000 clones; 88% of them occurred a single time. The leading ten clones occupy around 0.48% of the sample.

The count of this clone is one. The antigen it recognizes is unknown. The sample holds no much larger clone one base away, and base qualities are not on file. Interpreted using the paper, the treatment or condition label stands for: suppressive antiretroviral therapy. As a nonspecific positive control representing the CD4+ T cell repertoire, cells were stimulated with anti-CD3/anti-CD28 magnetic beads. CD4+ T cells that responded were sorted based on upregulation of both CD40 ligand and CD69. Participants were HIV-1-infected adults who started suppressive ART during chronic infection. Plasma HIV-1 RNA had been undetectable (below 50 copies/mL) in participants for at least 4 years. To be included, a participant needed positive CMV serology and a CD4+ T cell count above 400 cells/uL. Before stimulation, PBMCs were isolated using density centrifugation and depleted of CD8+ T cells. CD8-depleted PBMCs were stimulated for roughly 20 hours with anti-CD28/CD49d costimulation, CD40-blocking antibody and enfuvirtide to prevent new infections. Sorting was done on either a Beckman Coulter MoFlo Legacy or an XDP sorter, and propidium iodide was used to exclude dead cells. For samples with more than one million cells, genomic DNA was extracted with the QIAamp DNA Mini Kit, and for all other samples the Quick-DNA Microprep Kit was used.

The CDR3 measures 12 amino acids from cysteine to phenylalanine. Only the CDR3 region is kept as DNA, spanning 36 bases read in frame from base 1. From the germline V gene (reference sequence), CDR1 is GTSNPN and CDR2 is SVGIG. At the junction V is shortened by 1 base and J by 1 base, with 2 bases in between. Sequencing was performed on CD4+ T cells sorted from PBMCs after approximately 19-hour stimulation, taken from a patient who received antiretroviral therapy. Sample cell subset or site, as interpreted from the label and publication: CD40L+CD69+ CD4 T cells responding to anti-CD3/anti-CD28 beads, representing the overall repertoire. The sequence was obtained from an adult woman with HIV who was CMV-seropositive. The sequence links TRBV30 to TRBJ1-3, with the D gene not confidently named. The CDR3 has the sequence CAWSGSGNTIYF. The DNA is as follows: TGTGCCTGGAGTGGTTCTGGAAACACCATATATTTT.